These 20 T cell receptor beta chains came from one sample sequenced in a study of blood T cell repertoires in COVID-19. Some clones are missing from TCRdb's copy, which holds only in-frame ones; the method was immunoSEQ multiplex PCR. The sample has some 300,000 clones; over 75% are singletons. The sequenced sample was PBMCs or T cells enriched from blood (not recorded which). These receptor sequences come from a woman aged 40 to 50 who had recovered from COVID-19.

This clone has a single count. This chain connects TRBV4-3 to TRBJ2-1; the D gene is possibly TRBD1 (6 bases). This CDR3 is 16 amino acids long. Germline-derived CDR1 and CDR2 are LGHNA and YSLEER. V lost 0 bases, J lost 7 bases, and 16 bases lay in between. Written as DNA, the CDR3 is TGCGCCAGCAGCCAAGAATTGAGTAACAGGGAGAATGAGCAGTTCTTC. This gives the protein CASSQELSNRENEQFF.

This sequence joins TRBV6-4 and TRBJ1-6; TRBD1 matches at 7 bases. Germline V gene data show CDR1 as MRHNA and CDR2 as SNTAGT. V shed 2 bases, J shed 7 bases, and the junction held 2 bases outside the gene matches. The CDR3 has 14 amino acids. The CDR3 loop reads CASSDGQVNSPLHF. CDR3 bases: TGTGCCAGCAGTGACGGACAGGTGAATTCACCCCTCCACTTT.

The chain links TRBV4-3 to TRBJ2-3; D remains ambiguous. Germline CDR1 LGHNA, CDR2 YSLEER. The CDR3 runs 15 residues. V gave up 0 bases and J gave up 6 bases, with 13 bases separating them. The CDR3 DNA reads as TGCGCCAGCAGCCAAGATTTTCGGTGGGCGGATACGCAGTATTTT. It encodes CASSQDFRWADTQYF.

The chain uses TRBV28 and TRBJ2-3, with D perhaps TRBD2 (6 bases). V was pared by 1 base and J by 0 bases, with 11 bases between. This CDR3 is 16 amino acids long. Germline loops: CDR1 MDHEN, CDR2 SYDVKM. In DNA form, the CDR3 reads TGTGCCAGCAGTTTATCATGGGGGAGGAGCACAGATACGCAGTATTTT. It codes for CASSLSWGRSTDTQYF.

This clone appeared a single time. The chain recombines TRBV29-1 with TRBJ1-3; a weak D match, TRBD1 (6 bases). CDR3 size: 12 residues. V lost 6 bases and J lost 4, with 10 bases in between. From germline, CDR1 is SQVTM and CDR2 ANQGSEA. In nucleotides, the CDR3 is TGCAGCGTACAGGGTGGGGGAAACACCATATATTTT. Translation: CSVQGGGNTIYF.

The chain uses TRBV28 and TRBJ1-4; TRBD1 matches 10 bases. There are 15 residues in the CDR3. Germline V lookup: CDR1 MDHEN, CDR2 SYDVKM. V was pared by 6 bases and J by 7 bases, with 8 bases of the junction left unmatched. The CDR3 DNA is TGTGCCAGCAGACCGGGACAGGGGAGAGCTGAAAAACTGTTTTTT. Translated, it gives CASRPGQGRAEKLFF. Complete variable domain (other parts from reference TRBV28 and TRBJ1-4): DVKVTQSSRYLVKRTGEKVFLECVQDMDHENMFWYRQDPGLGLRLIYFSYDVKMKEKGDIPEGYSVSREKKERFSLILESASTNQTSMYLCASRPGQGRAEKLFFGSGTQLSVL.

The V call is TRBV2, the J call TRBJ2-7; TRBD1 matches at 9 bases. Per germline, CDR1 SNHLY and CDR2 FYNNEI. V gave up 6 bases and J gave up 5 bases; unmatched junction bases: 14. The CDR3 totals 16 residues. The CDR3 region is CASRVNRDRVLNEQYF. CDR3 nucleotide sequence: TGTGCCAGCAGAGTTAACCGGGACAGGGTCTTAAACGAGCAGTACTTC.

The chain links TRBV7-8 to TRBJ1-4, with D unresolved. V was clipped by 2 bases and J by 8 bases, with 6 bases between them. Germline lookup yields CDR1 SGHVS and CDR2 FQNEAQ. The CDR3 runs to 12 residues. For the CDR3, the DNA is TGTGCCAGCAGCTTATCCCGGGAAAAACTGTTTTTT. Its protein product is CASSLSREKLFF.

V is TRBV28 and J is TRBJ1-5; no clear D. V was trimmed by 5 bases and J by 7 bases, leaving 9 bases between them. The CDR3 contains 12 residues. Per the germline V gene, CDR1 is MDHEN and CDR2 is SYDVKM. The CDR3 loop reads CASSILRQPQHF. CDR3 nucleotide sequence: TGTGCCAGCAGTATCCTTCGGCAGCCCCAGCATTTT.

The chain carries TRBV5-1 and TRBJ1-2; 11 bases agree with TRBD1. The CDR3 consists of 17 residues. Looked up from germline, CDR1 is SGHRS and CDR2 is YFSETQ. After removal of 0 bases from V and 7 bases from J, the junction contained 11 bases not matched to a gene. The CDR3 reads CASSLASSRTGGRGYTF. CDR3 in DNA: TGCGCCAGCAGCTTGGCCAGTTCTCGGACAGGGGGCCGTGGCTACACCTTC.

The gene calls are TRBV4-3 and TRBJ1-2, with 7 bases that match TRBD1. The germline V gene has CDR1 LGHNA and CDR2 YSLEER. Trimming cost V 1 base and J 4 bases; bases outside gene matches: 3. The CDR3 is 14 amino acids. Here the CDR3 DNA reads TGCGCCAGCAGCCAAGTACAGGGGAGCTATGGCTACACCTTC. This codes for CASSQVQGSYGYTF.

This sequence joins TRBV3-1 (or the pseudogene TRBV3-2) and TRBJ2-3; no clear D gene. V was clipped by 0 bases and J by 1 base, with 14 bases between them. CDR1 is LGHDT and CDR2 is YNNKEL in the germline V gene (reference sequence). CDR3 length: 17 residues. CDR3 in DNA: TGTGCCAGCAGCCAAGATCTGAACTCGCAGGGCACAGATACGCAGTATTTT. Translating gives CASSQDLNSQGTDTQYF.

The V call is TRBV5-1, the J call TRBJ1-1, with 7 bases lining up with TRBD1. The CDR3 has 15 amino acids. CDR1 is SGHRS, CDR2 YFSETQ, per germline. After removal of 4 bases from V and 1 base from J, the junction contained 7 bases not matched to a gene. The CDR3 DNA sequence: TGCGCCAGCAGCGGCACAGGGGTTACGAACACTGAAGCTTTCTTT. This encodes CASSGTGVTNTEAFF. Full variable domain (rest looked up from reference TRBV5-1 and TRBJ1-1): KAGVTQTPRYLIKTRGQQVTLSCSPISGHRSVSWYQQTPGQGLQFLFEYFSETQRNKGNFPGRFSGRQFSNSRSEMNVSTLELGDSALYLCASSGTGVTNTEAFFGQGTRLTVV.

The V call is TRBV3-1 (or the pseudogene TRBV3-2), the J call TRBJ1-1; 9 nucleotides agree with TRBD1. Looked up from germline, CDR1 is LGHDT and CDR2 is YNNKEL (reference sequence). V lost 1 base to trimming and J lost 5 bases; unmatched junction nucleotides: 2. The CDR3 runs 14 residues. The CDR3 nucleotides read TGTGCCAGCAGCCAAGCCGGACAGGGGACTGAAGCTTTCTTT. Protein product: CASSQAGQGTEAFF.

The chain carries TRBV23-1 and TRBJ2-1; D is possibly TRBD2 (5 bases). TRBV23-1 is reported as an ORF; its role is uncertain. This CDR3 has 13 amino acids. V lost 11 bases to trimming and J lost 8 bases, with 19 bases between them. The CDR3 DNA reads TGCGCCTCTGACCCAGCCGGGATTGATGAGCAGTTCTTC. It encodes CASDPAGIDEQFF.

The rearrangement links TRBV6-2 or TRBV6-3 to TRBJ2-7, with D unclear. CDR3 length equals 12 residues. Trimming stripped 5 bases from V and 4 bases from J, with 9 bases between. Germline CDR1 and CDR2: MNHEY and SVGEGT. CDR3 coding DNA: TGTGCCAGCAGTCTTCTACAGTACGAGCAGTACTTC. Its translation: CASSLLQYEQYF.

This clone was observed once. This chain joins TRBV19 and TRBJ2-7, with a tentative D call TRBD2 (6 bases). Germline CDR1 LNHDA, CDR2 SQIVND (reference sequence). V gave up 3 bases and J gave up 0 bases, with 9 bases separating them. This CDR3 is 14 amino acids long. DNA for the CDR3: TGTGCCAGTAGTATCGTCGGGGGCTCCTACGAGCAGTACTTC. This codes for CASSIVGGSYEQYF.

The chain carries TRBV12-3 or TRBV12-4 and TRBJ2-1; 7 bases match TRBD2. This CDR3 region has 12 residues. J was trimmed by 8 bases and V by 6 bases; bases with no gene match: 4. The CDR3 is CASRTSLDEQFF. The CDR3 DNA reads as TGTGCCAGCAGGACTAGCTTGGATGAGCAGTTCTTC.

The gene calls are TRBV9 and TRBJ2-3; unclear D gene. Germline loops: CDR1 SGDLS, CDR2 YYNGEE. V shed 4 bases and J shed 0 bases, with 12 bases lying between them. CDR3 length: 15 residues. The CDR3 coding sequence is TGTGCCAGCAGCTCTAATGGGCAGAGCACAGATACGCAGTATTTT. This codes for CASSSNGQSTDTQYF.

V is TRBV28 and J is TRBJ2-7, with D unresolved. The CDR3 has 10 residues. CDR1 is MDHEN, CDR2 SYDVKM, per germline. V was shortened by 7 bases and J by 3 bases, with 4 bases between the two germline ends. The CDR3 coding sequence is TGTGCCAGCAACGGCTACGAGCAGTACTTC. The encoded protein is CASNGYEQYF. Complete variable domain (other parts from reference TRBV28 and TRBJ2-7): DVKVTQSSRYLVKRTGEKVFLECVQDMDHENMFWYRQDPGLGLRLIYFSYDVKMKEKGDIPEGYSVSREKKERFSLILESASTNQTSMYLCASNGYEQYFGPGTRLTVT.